These T cell receptor beta chains were read from a single sample in a study of tumor-infiltrating T cells and Merkel cell polyomavirus. TCRdb keeps only in-frame clones here, not all; method: immunoSEQ multiplex PCR. The profile shows around 3,000 clones, around four fifths of them singletons. Sequenced input: tumor tissue. The receptors shown here come from a man aged 50 or older with Merkel cell carcinoma. The CDR3 runs from the conserved cysteine through the conserved F or W. Each record gives: V gene, D gene, clone size, J gene, CDR3 DNA, CDR3 protein. The D gene is left open where the match is weak. A clone size is listed for some rows: how often the clone was seen (once, few, many), or a class if it is expanded.

v_gene: TRBV6-1; d_gene: TRBD1; abundance: .; j_gene: TRBJ1-3; CDR3nt: TGTGCCAGCAGGCGGACAGGGGTTGATGGAAACACCATATATTTT; CDR3aa: CASRRTGVDGNTIYF
v_gene: TRBV30; d_gene: .; abundance: once; j_gene: TRBJ2-2; CDR3nt: TGTGCCTGGAGTGCAGCAGGGGTTTTACGGGGAGCTGTTTTT; CDR3aa: CAWSAAGVLRGAVF
v_gene: TRBV6-5; d_gene: .; abundance: few; j_gene: TRBJ2-3; CDR3nt: TGTGCCAGCAGCTGGCGGGACTCCTGGTCAGATACGCAGTATTTT; CDR3aa: CASSWRDSWSDTQYF
v_gene: TRBV15; d_gene: TRBD2; abundance: .; j_gene: TRBJ2-3; CDR3nt: TGTGCCACCAGCTCGAGGGTAGCGGGGGGTTCAGATACGCAGTATTTT; CDR3aa: CATSSRVAGGSDTQYF
v_gene: TRBV11-2; d_gene: .; abundance: .; j_gene: TRBJ2-5; CDR3nt: TGTGCCAGCAGCCCGGTGGGGCGTAGGGAGACCCAGTACTTC; CDR3aa: CASSPVGRRETQYF
v_gene: TRBV4-1; d_gene: .; abundance: .; j_gene: TRBJ2-5; CDR3nt: TGCGCCAGCAGCCTGGGGGCTCGTCAAGAGACCCAGTACTTC; CDR3aa: CASSLGARQETQYF
v_gene: TRBV6-5; d_gene: .; abundance: .; j_gene: TRBJ1-2; CDR3nt: TGTGCCAGCAGTTACGGCAGGGCAGAACGAGGCTACACCTTC; CDR3aa: CASSYGRAERGYTF
v_gene: TRBV7-8; d_gene: TRBD2; abundance: .; j_gene: TRBJ2-1; CDR3nt: TGTGCCAGCAGCTTTCTACTAGCGGGGGGACCCTACAATGAGCAGTTCTTC; CDR3aa: CASSFLLAGGPYNEQFF
v_gene: TRBV4-2; d_gene: .; abundance: .; j_gene: TRBJ1-1; CDR3nt: TGTGCCAGCAGGTCGGGGAGGGGGGACACTGAAGCTTTCTTT; CDR3aa: CASRSGRGDTEAFF
v_gene: TRBV2; d_gene: TRBD1; abundance: few; j_gene: TRBJ1-4; CDR3nt: TGTGCCAGCAGGGACAGGGCTGAAAAACTGTTTTTT; CDR3aa: CASRDRAEKLFF
v_gene: TRBV4-3; d_gene: .; abundance: once; j_gene: TRBJ1-4; CDR3nt: TGCGCCAGCAGCCAAGATGCTCGGGGGGGGGCTGGTGAAAAACTGTTTTTT; CDR3aa: CASSQDARGGAGEKLFF
v_gene: TRBV11-2; d_gene: .; abundance: once; j_gene: TRBJ1-2; CDR3nt: TGTGCCAGCAGTTTTCCGGGGTCTAACTATGGCTACACCTTC; CDR3aa: CASSFPGSNYGYTF
v_gene: TRBV29-1; d_gene: TRBD1; abundance: .; j_gene: TRBJ1-2; CDR3nt: TGCAGCGTTGACGAGGGACAGGGGGGGGATGGCTACACCTTC; CDR3aa: CSVDEGQGGDGYTF
v_gene: TRBV30; d_gene: .; abundance: .; j_gene: TRBJ2-2; CDR3nt: TGTGCCTGGAGGAAAGGGGGAACCGGGGAGCTGTTTTTT; CDR3aa: CAWRKGGTGELFF
v_gene: TRBV7-9; d_gene: .; abundance: .; j_gene: TRBJ2-5; CDR3nt: TGTGCCAGCAGCTTTTCTGAGGGAGAACATGAGACCCAGTACTTC; CDR3aa: CASSFSEGEHETQYF
v_gene: TRBV7-9; d_gene: .; abundance: .; j_gene: TRBJ1-1; CDR3nt: TGTGCCAGCAGCTTGGACACCACTGAAGCTTTCTTT; CDR3aa: CASSLDTTEAFF
v_gene: TRBV5-1; d_gene: .; abundance: .; j_gene: TRBJ2-3; CDR3nt: TGCGCCAGCAGCAGCTCCCGGGGCACAGATACGCAGTATTTT; CDR3aa: CASSSSRGTDTQYF
v_gene: TRBV7-6; d_gene: .; abundance: .; j_gene: TRBJ1-6; CDR3nt: TGTGCCAGCAGCCTCCGGACAGATCCACCCCTCCACTTT; CDR3aa: CASSLRTDPPLHF
v_gene: TRBV4-3; d_gene: .; abundance: .; j_gene: TRBJ1-1; CDR3nt: TGCGCCAGCAGCCAAGTACGGGAAAGCGGTGAAGCTTTCTTT; CDR3aa: CASSQVRESGEAFF
v_gene: TRBV2; d_gene: .; abundance: once; j_gene: TRBJ2-5; CDR3nt: TGTGCCAGCAGTGTCACATGGGAGACCCAGTACTTC; CDR3aa: CASSVTWETQYF
v_gene: TRBV5-6; d_gene: .; abundance: .; j_gene: TRBJ2-4; CDR3nt: TGTGCCAGCACCCGGGACAAAAACATTCAGTACTTC; CDR3aa: CASTRDKNIQYF
v_gene: TRBV4-3; d_gene: .; abundance: .; j_gene: TRBJ1-2; CDR3nt: TGCGCCAGCAGCCAATCGGGGGCGGGGGGCTACGCCTTC; CDR3aa: CASSQSGAGGYAF
v_gene: TRBV7-9; d_gene: .; abundance: .; j_gene: TRBJ1-4; CDR3nt: TGTGCCAGCAGCCCGATAGCCGGGGTAGCTAATGAAAAACTGTTTTTT; CDR3aa: CASSPIAGVANEKLFF
v_gene: TRBV4-1; d_gene: TRBD1; abundance: few; j_gene: TRBJ1-2; CDR3nt: TGCGCCAGCAGCCAAGATCCCGACAGGGGGTTCGTCTATGGCTACACCTTC; CDR3aa: CASSQDPDRGFVYGYTF
v_gene: TRBV27; d_gene: .; abundance: .; j_gene: TRBJ1-1; CDR3nt: TGTGCCAGCAGCCCTCACCGGGGGGCGGCCATGAACACTGAAGCTTTCTTT; CDR3aa: CASSPHRGAAMNTEAFF
v_gene: TRBV7-9; d_gene: .; abundance: .; j_gene: TRBJ2-1; CDR3nt: TGTGCCAGCAGCCTCATTTCCACTCCTGAGCAGTTCTTC; CDR3aa: CASSLISTPEQFF
v_gene: TRBV10-3; d_gene: TRBD2; abundance: .; j_gene: TRBJ2-1; CDR3nt: TGTGCCATCAGTGAGTCGGCGGCTAGCGGGGACAACAATGAGCAGTTCTTC; CDR3aa: CAISESAASGDNNEQFF
v_gene: TRBV5-6; d_gene: TRBD2; abundance: .; j_gene: TRBJ2-3; CDR3nt: TGTGCCAGCAGCTCATTCGGACTAGCGGGGACCACAGATACGCAGTATTTT; CDR3aa: CASSSFGLAGTTDTQYF
v_gene: TRBV4-1; d_gene: .; abundance: .; j_gene: TRBJ1-1; CDR3nt: TGCGCCAGCAGCCAATTTGCTAGCTTCACTGAAGCTTTCTTT; CDR3aa: CASSQFASFTEAFF
v_gene: TRBV7-2; d_gene: TRBD2; abundance: .; j_gene: TRBJ2-1; CDR3nt: TGTGCCAGCAGCCGGACTAGCGGGGGCCTCCCCGTCTTC; CDR3aa: CASSRTSGGLPVF
v_gene: TRBV5-6; d_gene: TRBD1; abundance: .; j_gene: TRBJ1-5; CDR3nt: TGTGCCAGCAGCGTACAGGGGCAACTCGGGCCCCAGCATTTT; CDR3aa: CASSVQGQLGPQHF
v_gene: TRBV7-2; d_gene: TRBD2; abundance: .; j_gene: TRBJ2-3; CDR3nt: TGTGCCAGCAGCTCACGCAGGACTAGCCCCACAGATACGCAGTATTTT; CDR3aa: CASSSRRTSPTDTQYF
v_gene: TRBV2; d_gene: .; abundance: once; j_gene: TRBJ2-5; CDR3nt: TGTGCCAGCAGTGAAGCTACAGGAACCCAAGAGACCCAGTACTTC; CDR3aa: CASSEATGTQETQYF
v_gene: TRBV5-1; d_gene: TRBD1; abundance: once; j_gene: TRBJ2-2; CDR3nt: TGCGCCAGCGGGGACAGGGCGGCCGGGGAGCTGTTTTTT; CDR3aa: CASGDRAAGELFF
v_gene: TRBV4-1; d_gene: .; abundance: .; j_gene: TRBJ2-2; CDR3nt: TGCGCCAGCAGCCAAGAATTTGGTGGGGGGGCAAACACCGGGGAGCTGTTTTTT; CDR3aa: CASSQEFGGGANTGELFF
v_gene: TRBV4-3; d_gene: .; abundance: .; j_gene: TRBJ2-3; CDR3nt: TGCGCCAGCAGCCAAGTTTTCCCCCGGGGAGATACGCAGTATTTT; CDR3aa: CASSQVFPRGDTQYF
v_gene: TRBV10-3; d_gene: TRBD1; abundance: .; j_gene: TRBJ2-7; CDR3nt: TGTGCCTTCCACAGGGGCCAAGACTCCTACGAGCAGTACTTC; CDR3aa: CAFHRGQDSYEQYF
v_gene: TRBV2; d_gene: .; abundance: .; j_gene: TRBJ1-6; CDR3nt: TGTGCCAGCAGCTTGGAGGGATCCTATAATTCACCCCTCCACTTT; CDR3aa: CASSLEGSYNSPLHF
v_gene: TRBV7-6; d_gene: TRBD1; abundance: .; j_gene: TRBJ2-1; CDR3nt: TGTGCCAGCAGCCCCAGGGACAGCTACAATGAGCAGTTCTTC; CDR3aa: CASSPRDSYNEQFF
v_gene: TRBV7-9; d_gene: .; abundance: .; j_gene: TRBJ2-3; CDR3nt: TGTGCCAGCAGCCCCGTGCGACTTCGGGTGCAGTATTTT; CDR3aa: CASSPVRLRVQYF
v_gene: TRBV5-1; d_gene: TRBD1; abundance: .; j_gene: TRBJ1-4; CDR3nt: TGCGCCAGCGGAGAACAGGGGGCGGATGAAAAACTGTTTTTT; CDR3aa: CASGEQGADEKLFF
v_gene: TRBV11-2; d_gene: .; abundance: .; j_gene: TRBJ1-5; CDR3nt: TGTGCCAGCAGCTTACAGGGGAACGCGCTTAATCAGCCCCAGCATTTT; CDR3aa: CASSLQGNALNQPQHF
v_gene: TRBV5-1; d_gene: .; abundance: .; j_gene: TRBJ2-1; CDR3nt: TGCGCCAGCAGCCTAAGCCTGAGCTCCTACAATGAGCAGTTCTTC; CDR3aa: CASSLSLSSYNEQFF
v_gene: TRBV2; d_gene: .; abundance: .; j_gene: TRBJ1-4; CDR3nt: TGTGCCAGCAGTGACACGAGTTTGTTGTTTTTT; CDR3aa: CASSDTSLLFF
v_gene: TRBV9; d_gene: .; abundance: .; j_gene: TRBJ2-3; CDR3nt: TGTGCCAGCAGCGTCCCCCCGGGGGCGGGGGAGGGTACGCAGTATTTT; CDR3aa: CASSVPPGAGEGTQYF
v_gene: TRBV27; d_gene: .; abundance: few; j_gene: TRBJ2-5; CDR3nt: TGTGCCAGCAGCTACCTCCCGCCGTCTGAGACCCAGTACTTC; CDR3aa: CASSYLPPSETQYF
v_gene: TRBV7-2; d_gene: TRBD2; abundance: .; j_gene: TRBJ2-1; CDR3nt: TGTGCCAGCAGCTTAGGAAGCGGGGGGGATAGCTCCTACAATGAGCAGTTCTTC; CDR3aa: CASSLGSGGDSSYNEQFF
v_gene: TRBV18; d_gene: .; abundance: .; j_gene: TRBJ1-1; CDR3nt: TGTGCCAGCTCACCAGCCGCCAGGAACACTGAAGCTTTCTTT; CDR3aa: CASSPAARNTEAFF
v_gene: TRBV7-2; d_gene: .; abundance: .; j_gene: TRBJ2-3; CDR3nt: TGTGCCAGCAGCTTAGCTATCGCCAGGCGTGGGGGGGGGACAAAGCATTTT; CDR3aa: CASSLAIARRGGGTKHF
v_gene: TRBV11-2; d_gene: TRBD1; abundance: .; j_gene: TRBJ2-3; CDR3nt: TGTGCCAGCAGCTTAGGATCGGGACAGGGGTTGACAGATACGCAGTATTTT; CDR3aa: CASSLGSGQGLTDTQYF
v_gene: TRBV5-1; d_gene: .; abundance: .; j_gene: TRBJ2-5; CDR3nt: TGCGCCAGCAGCTTGGGTCCGGCTAGCGACTTTGGTGCAGAGACCCAGTACTTC; CDR3aa: CASSLGPASDFGAETQYF